What follows is one T cell receptor beta chain and its context. This specimen belongs to a study of beta chain features in type 1 diabetes. Of the isolated RNA, all was reverse transcribed, and so the sequenced material was expressed TCRB transcripts. The data were produced by immunoSEQ multiplex PCR, yet TCRdb's version contains in-frame clones alone and is incomplete. This sample has around 290,000 clones; about 7.8% occur once, and the top ten carry approximately 0.93%. Germline V gene data show CDR1 as SGHRS and CDR2 as YFSETQ. The CDR3 is 13 residues long. Trimming stripped 0 bases from V and 1 base from J, with 4 bases between. Using CD45RO/CCR7/CD25/CD127/CD95/CD27, CD4+ naive, central memory, regulatory and stem cell-like memory cells were sorted.

This TCR came from a woman under 30 in good health. The rearrangement uses TRBV5-1 and TRBJ1-1; D not resolved. The source material was central memory CD4+ T cells from blood. For the CDR3, the DNA is TGCGCCAGCAGCTTGGGAACGAACACTGAAGCTTTCTTT. This encodes CASSLGTNTEAFF.